The 14 T cell receptor beta chains below all came from one sample that was sequenced in a study of cytomegalovirus exposure and HLA in healthy donors (dated by TCRdb to the late 2010s). Libraries were prepared through the immunoSEQ multiplex PCR assay. For the multiplex PCR, a mixture combining 60 forward primers for TCR Vbeta segments and 13 reverse primers for TCR Jbeta segments was used. TCRdb retrieved this table from immuneACCESS and kept in-frame rearrangements only. Not all clones are present; in checked studies, unresolved V genes account for under half, and no reason is known for the remainder. The table for this sample shows 100,000 to 150,000 clones. The biggest ten clones account for approximately 1.5% of the sample. Sequenced: PBMCs. The receptors were gathered from a woman in her thirties or forties in good health and CMV-seronegative.

The chain has TRBV7-3 and TRBJ1-1, with TRBD1 identical over 7 bases. The germline CDR1 and CDR2 sequences are SGHTA and FQGTGA. CDR3 length: 14 amino acids. V trimming: 5 bases; J trimming: 0 bases; junction bases outside the gene matches: 3. The chain's CDR3 is CASSIGTVNTEAFF. Here the CDR3 DNA reads TGTGCCAGCAGCATCGGGACAGTGAACACTGAAGCTTTCTTT.

The chain's CDR3 is CASSLGGGTGNQPQHF. As DNA, the CDR3 is TGTGCCAGCAGCTTAGGGGGGGGCACCGGCAATCAGCCCCAGCATTTT. The chain joins TRBV7-9 to TRBJ1-5; a weak D match, TRBD1 (6 bases). Germline V gene sequence: CDR1 SEHNR, CDR2 FQNEAQ (reference sequence). Between the trimmed V and J ends, which lost 1 base and 2 bases, there was a span of 12 bases. The CDR3 extends over 16 amino acids.

As to this clone: Other DNA variants within this sample encode the same CDR3. J is TRBJ1-1 and V is TRBV4-3; possibly TRBD1 for D (6 bases). Trimming removed 3 bases at V and 11 bases at J, with 22 bases between. This CDR3 is 15 amino acids long. Germline values: CDR1 LGHNA, CDR2 YSLEER. CDR3 loop: CASSQAPRGGWDAFF. CDR3 in DNA: TGCGCCAGCAGCCAGGCCCCAAGGGGGGGGTGGGATGCTTTCTTT.

The V and J genes are TRBV5-6 and TRBJ2-4; 7 bases align to TRBD1. The CDR3 is 16 residues long. The V gene end was trimmed by 2 bases and the J gene end by 0 bases; junction bases not matched to a gene: 5. Germline CDR1 reads SGHDT; CDR2 reads YYEEEE. The CDR3 sequence is CASSFLTGLAKNIQYF. The CDR3 nucleotides read TGTGCCAGCAGCTTCCTGACAGGGTTAGCCAAAAACATTCAGTACTTC.

The V call is TRBV27, the J call TRBJ1-4; D gene uncertain. The germline gives CDR1 MNHEY, CDR2 SMNVEV (reference sequence). V dropped 4 bases and J dropped 0 bases, with 9 bases sitting between them. The CDR3 is 15 residues long. The chain's CDR3 is CASSSLSATNEKLFF. The CDR3, as DNA: TGTGCCAGCAGTTCGCTAAGTGCAACTAATGAAAAACTGTTTTTT. The full variable domain, completed using reference TRBV27 and TRBJ1-4, is EAQVTQNPRYLITVTGKKLTVTCSQNMNHEYMSWYRQDPGLGLRQIYYSMNVEVTDKGDVPEGYKVSRKEKRNFPLILESPSPNQTSLYFCASSSLSATNEKLFFGSGTQLSVL.

The rearrangement joins TRBV7-9 to TRBJ1-6; D gene uncertain. V lost 1 base and J lost 6, with 16 bases in between. Germline V gene data show CDR1 as SEHNR and CDR2 as FQNEAQ (reference sequence). The CDR3 contains 17 residues. Written as DNA, the CDR3 is TGTGCCAGCAGCTTAGACTTTGTACGGTTCCCTAATTCACCCCTCCACTTT. It specifies CASSLDFVRFPNSPLHF.

The rearrangement links TRBV28 to TRBJ1-1; D call uncertain. The ends were cut back, 7 bases at V and 2 bases at J, with 11 bases in the middle. CDR1 MDHEN and CDR2 SYDVKM come from the germline V gene. The CDR3 sequence is 13 residues long. Here the CDR3 DNA reads TGTGCCAGCATCCTCCGGGTCAACACTGAAGCTTTCTTT. Its translation is CASILRVNTEAFF.

The V call is TRBV7-3, the J call TRBJ1-2, with D perhaps TRBD1 (5 bases). V gave up 2 bases and J gave up 2 bases, with 9 bases separating them. The CDR3 spans 14 residues. Germline CDR1 SGHTA, CDR2 FQGTGA. The CDR3 nucleotides are TGTGCCAGCAGCTTAGCGGCAGGGAACTATGGCTACACCTTC. Protein product: CASSLAAGNYGYTF. The full variable domain, in which reference TRBV7-3 and TRBJ1-2 provide the parts outside the CDR3, is GAGVSQTPSNKVTEKGKYVELRCDPISGHTALYWYRQSLGQGPEFLIYFQGTGAADDSGLPNDRFFAVRPEGSVSTLKIQRTERGDSAVYLCASSLAAGNYGYTFGSGTRLTVV.

Here the CDR3 reads CASSLSTGAPNTEAFF. The DNA for the CDR3 is TGCGCCAGCAGCCTTTCGACAGGCGCCCCGAACACTGAAGCTTTCTTT. J is TRBJ1-1 and V is TRBV4-1, with a possible D match to TRBD1 (6 bases). CDR1 is MGHRA and CDR2 is YSYEKL in the germline V gene. Trimming removed 4 bases from V and 1 base from J, with 16 bases in between. CDR3 size: 16 residues.

The chain links TRBV18 to TRBJ2-3; TRBD2 agrees at 14 bases. The length of the CDR3 is 17 residues. The V segment lost 3 bases and the J segment 5 bases; nucleotides outside the gene matches: 7. Germline assignment: CDR1 KGHSH and CDR2 LQKENI. The CDR3 DNA follows: TGTGCCAGCTCACCCCGGACTAGCGGGGGGAACGGAGATACGCAGTATTTT. Protein sequence: CASSPRTSGGNGDTQYF.

The V and J genes are TRBV10-3 and TRBJ1-2, with TRBD1 matching 9 bases. The CDR3 runs 14 residues. With V trimmed by 0 bases and J by 7 bases, 3 bases remained unmatched. Germline V gene lookup returns CDR1 ENHRY and CDR2 SYGVKD. DNA of the CDR3: TGTGCCATCAGTGAGTCGGGACAGGGTCTTGGCTACACCTTC. Its translation is CAISESGQGLGYTF.

The V call is TRBV14, the J call TRBJ2-3; TRBD2 aligns across 7 bases. Germline CDR1 reads SGHDN; CDR2 reads FVKESK. The ends lost 5 bases at V and 1 base at J; junction bases unmatched: 6. The length of the CDR3 is 15 residues. The CDR3: CASSYQRGGTDTQYF. Written as DNA, the CDR3 is TGTGCCAGCAGCTACCAACGGGGGGGCACAGATACGCAGTATTTT.

The chain combines TRBV19 with TRBJ1-1; a possible D gene is TRBD1 (5 bases). V was cut by 0 bases and J by 7 bases, with 9 bases left in between. The length of the CDR3 is 13 residues. Germline CDR1 reads LNHDA; CDR2 reads SQIVND (reference sequence). CDR3 amino acids: CASSIDKQDEAFF. The CDR3, as DNA: TGTGCCAGTAGTATAGATAAACAGGATGAAGCTTTCTTT. Variable domain in full (rest from reference TRBV19 and TRBJ1-1): DGGITQSPKYLFRKEGQNVTLSCEQNLNHDAMYWYRQDPGQGLRLIYYSQIVNDFQKGDIAEGYSVSREKKESFPLTVTSAQKNPTAFYLCASSIDKQDEAFFGQGTRLTVV.

J is TRBJ2-3 and V is TRBV9; 11 nucleotides align to TRBD1. The CDR3 has 15 amino acids. The trim removed 2 bases at V and 4 bases at J, leaving 3 bases unmatched. CDR1 SGDLS and CDR2 YYNGEE come from the germline V gene. The CDR3 loop reads CASSVWDRGADTQYF. The CDR3 nucleotides are TGTGCCAGCAGCGTTTGGGACAGGGGGGCAGATACGCAGTATTTT.